These 6 T cell receptor beta chains share one sample of origin, sequenced in a study of blood T cell repertoires in COVID-19. Profiling relied on immunoSEQ multiplex PCR, and the TCRdb table lists in-frame clones only, not all of them. The data hold some 75,000 clones, with approximately 84% observed a single time. The source material was peripheral blood. Source of these receptors: a man aged 50 to 60 with COVID-19, enrolled during active disease.

The V and J genes are TRBV7-2 and TRBJ1-2, with 8 bases fitting TRBD1. The CDR3 sequence is 14 residues long. Germline lookup yields CDR1 SGHTA and CDR2 FQGNSA. Germline trimming cut 2 bases from V and 3 bases from J; bases unmatched to any gene: 2. CDR3 loop: CASSLQQGDYGYTF. The CDR3 DNA reads as TGTGCCAGCAGCTTACAACAGGGGGACTATGGCTACACCTTC.

This chain links TRBV28 with TRBJ1-5; D is perhaps TRBD1 (5 bases). Germline lookup yields CDR1 MDHEN and CDR2 SYDVKM. CDR3 size: 15 residues. V was pared by 5 bases and J by 0 bases, with 11 bases between. DNA for the CDR3: TGTGCCAGCAGTCCCCGGGGGTCTAGCAATCAGCCCCAGCATTTT. It translates to CASSPRGSSNQPQHF. The complete variable domain, with remaining parts taken from reference TRBV28 and TRBJ1-5, reads DVKVTQSSRYLVKRTGEKVFLECVQDMDHENMFWYRQDPGLGLRLIYFSYDVKMKEKGDIPEGYSVSREKKERFSLILESASTNQTSMYLCASSPRGSSNQPQHFGDGTRLSIL.

The chain uses TRBV15 and TRBJ2-1; D call uncertain. The CDR3 consists of 15 residues. CDR1 and CDR2 (germline): LNHNV, YYDKDF (reference sequence). Trimming pared 4 bases from V and 1 base from J, leaving 11 bases between. The CDR3 nucleotides are TGTGCCACCAGCACAGGATCCGGATCCTACAATGAGCAGTTCTTC. It yields the protein CATSTGSGSYNEQFF.

The genes are TRBV3-1 (or the pseudogene TRBV3-2) and TRBJ2-7; no firm D call. The CDR3 covers 12 residues. Germline CDR1 and CDR2: LGHDT and YNNKEL (reference sequence). Trimming cost V 1 base and J 6 bases, with 7 bases left between them. The CDR3 DNA reads TGTGCCAGCAGCCAAGGGTGGAGCGAGCAGTACTTC. Translated, it gives CASSQGWSEQYF.

This chain joins TRBV19 and TRBJ2-5; TRBD2 is a possible D gene (5 bases). CDR1 LNHDA and CDR2 SQIVND come from the germline V gene (reference sequence). Trimming took 4 bases from V and 2 from J, leaving 23 bases between them. CDR3 length: 18 residues. CDR3 DNA: TGTGCCAGTAGTAGGACTCCACAACCCCTCCTATTTCAAGAGACCCAGTACTTC. Amino acids: CASSRTPQPLLFQETQYF.

This chain uses TRBV28 with TRBJ1-5; TRBD1 agrees at 9 bases. The ends lost 5 bases at V and 6 bases at J; junction bases unmatched: 8. Germline CDR1 reads MDHEN; CDR2 reads SYDVKM. This CDR3 has 15 residues. As DNA, the CDR3 is TGTGCCAGCAGTCAGCTGACAGGGGGGATTCAGCCCCAGCATTTT. This translates into CASSQLTGGIQPQHF.